This section outlines one T cell receptor beta chain sequence together with its context. As yet, its antigen is unknown. This sample was included in a study of Ad26.COV2.S vaccination and SARS-CoV-2 variants. General study results and limits: Following vaccination, spike-specific CD8+ and CD4+ T cell responses reportedly exhibited substantial breadth.

As to treatment: some 20 received Ad26.COV2.S at low or high dose, single or two shots; 5 received placebo; per-sample allocation not given. On day 63 after the first injection, vaccine and placebo recipients gave samples. Germline V gives CDR1 LGHNA, CDR2 YNFKEQ. The CDR3 length is 20 residues. V dropped 0 bases and J dropped 6; count of bases not matched to a gene: 11. The method was immunoSEQ multiplex PCR; TCRdb's version includes in-frame clones alone and lacks a portion of them. The data show 200,000 to 250,000 clones, with over 75% seen just once and around 10% held by the top ten. This clonotype was obtained from a person aged 18 to 59 who received the Ad26.COV2.S COVID-19 vaccine or a placebo. The chain has TRBV4-2 and TRBJ2-1, with 16 bases matching TRBD2. Sample: peripheral blood, taken in a trial of Ad26.COV2.S vaccine versus placebo. For the CDR3, the DNA is TGTGCCAGCAGCCAAGAGTCGGGGACTAGCGGGGGGGCCAGGGGCAATGAGCAGTTCTTC. The encoded protein is CASSQESGTSGGARGNEQFF.